This T cell receptor (beta chain) was identified in a study of T cell repertoires in cytomegalovirus infection. Whole-study context: Recently identified HLA-C-restricted CMV epitopes were among the peptides used. It can be stated that public TCR beta signatures indicated CMV infection as well as a matching HLA type. Study outcomes and limitations: There were HLA-C-restricted CMV-specific TCR beta clonotypes dominating the ex vivo response. CMV carriers with the relevant HLA were identified by cumulative public TCR beta family frequency.

MiXCR, run by TCRdb on the reads, gives a single entry per CDR3 protein. The sample carries roughly 80,000 distinct CDR3 sequences, 20% to 30% recorded once. The CDR3 length is 13 residues. CDR1 SGHAT and CDR2 FQNNGV come from the germline V gene. Deletions cut 7 bases from V and 4 bases from J, with 13 bases between. This clonotype has only a few counts. Antigen specificity is unknown. The source was CD8+ T cells from cultured PBMCs, collected from culture after CMV antigen stimulation. The receptor comes from a human donor in good health (CMV status not recorded). Some clones in this sample may be carry-over from other donors' samples. The rearrangement uses TRBV11-2 and TRBJ2-5; unclear D gene. The CDR3 here is CASTSPPTETQYF. CDR3 in DNA: TGTGCCAGCACCAGCCCCCCGACAGAGACCCAGTACTTC.